The rows below give T cell receptor beta chains drawn from one sample of a study of T cell changes during pregnancy in multiple sclerosis. Generated by immunoSEQ multiplex PCR, the TCRdb table keeps only in-frame clones and is missing some. The table includes approximately 100,000 clones, about 90% detected once. Specimen: peripheral blood, collected before pregnancy. The receptors were gathered from a female donor with multiple sclerosis, enrolled in a pregnancy study. The CDR3 runs from the conserved cysteine through the conserved F or W. A D gene is named only where the DNA matches it firmly. Part of the rows lack a size; the others show once, few, many or a class for expanded clones.

j_call clone_size d_call v_call cdr3_aa cdr3_nt
TRBJ1-2 few - TRBV6-4 CASSDGQRGYTF TGTGCCAGCAGTGATGGGCAACGAGGCTACACCTTC
TRBJ2-5 - - TRBV20-1 CSAAGGETQYF TGCAGTGCTGCGGGCGGAGAGACCCAGTACTTC
TRBJ2-1 - TRBD2 TRBV5-6 CASSSTSGRARYEQFF TGTGCCAGCAGTTCTACTAGCGGGAGGGCCAGGTATGAGCAGTTCTTC
TRBJ2-1 - - TRBV5-1 CASSADYPSSYNEQFF TGCGCCAGCAGCGCGGACTACCCGAGCTCCTACAATGAGCAGTTCTTC
TRBJ2-2 - TRBD2 TRBV28 CASDNWASGTGELFF TGTGCCAGCGATAACTGGGCTAGCGGGACCGGGGAGCTGTTTTTT
TRBJ1-1 once TRBD1 TRBV7-8 CASSLVGTVNTEAFF TGTGCCAGCAGCTTAGTAGGGACAGTGAACACTGAAGCTTTCTTT
TRBJ2-3 - TRBD1 TRBV9 CASSGEQGADTQYF TGTGCCAGCAGCGGAGAACAGGGGGCGGATACGCAGTATTTT
TRBJ1-2 - TRBD1 TRBV19 CASSITGTGSLYGYTF TGTGCCAGTAGTATAACCGGGACAGGGTCGCTCTATGGCTACACCTTC
TRBJ2-7 - - TRBV4-3 CASSQDAYEQYF TGCGCCAGCAGCCAAGATGCGTACGAGCAGTACTTC
TRBJ2-1 - - TRBV7-3 CASSRGTVNEQFF TGTGCCAGCAGCCGGGGGACAGTCAATGAGCAGTTCTTC
TRBJ2-7 - TRBD1 TRBV5-6 CASSLNGQGLEEQYF TGTGCCAGCAGCTTAAACGGACAGGGGTTGGAAGAGCAGTACTTC
TRBJ1-6 - TRBD1 TRBV7-9 CASTLGGTGGYSPLHF TGTGCCAGCACCCTAGGAGGGACAGGGGGATACTCACCCCTCCACTTT
TRBJ2-6 - TRBD1 TRBV7-9 CASSSPGTGWVTGANVLTF TGTGCCAGCAGCTCTCCCGGGACAGGGTGGGTTACTGGGGCCAACGTCCTGACTTTC
TRBJ2-3 - TRBD2 TRBV9 CASSVAGLETDTQYF TGTGCCAGCAGCGTAGCGGGACTAGAAACAGATACGCAGTATTTT
TRBJ1-5 few - TRBV11-2 CASSLPGIGQPQHF TGTGCCAGCAGCTTACCAGGGATAGGGCAGCCCCAGCATTTT
TRBJ1-2 - TRBD1 TRBV5-5 CASSRDRGLLLGYGYTF TGTGCCAGCAGCCGGGACAGGGGGCTTCTGTTAGGCTATGGCTACACCTTC
TRBJ2-1 - TRBD1 TRBV7-8 CASSPGQGPNNEQFF TGTGCCAGCAGCCCTGGACAGGGCCCCAACAATGAGCAGTTCTTC
TRBJ2-3 - - TRBV12-5 CASGHVPIALTQYF TGTGCTAGTGGCCATGTTCCCATAGCCCTTACGCAGTATTTT
TRBJ1-2 once - TRBV9 CASSVDGYGYTF TGTGCCAGCAGCGTAGACGGCTATGGCTACACCTTC
TRBJ2-3 - TRBD2 TRBV5-1 CASSLGVAGPTDTQYF TGCGCCAGCAGCTTGGGCGTAGCGGGACCCACAGATACGCAGTATTTT
TRBJ1-1 - - TRBV4-2 CASSQVDRSTEAFF TGTGCCAGCAGCCAAGTTGACAGGAGCACTGAAGCTTTCTTT
TRBJ2-7 - - TRBV2 CASSDRGLPSYEQYF TGTGCCAGCAGTGACCGGGGGTTACCCTCCTACGAGCAGTACTTC
TRBJ1-1 - - TRBV18 CASSPRDDTEAFF TGTGCCAGCTCGCCCAGGGATGACACTGAAGCTTTCTTT
TRBJ2-1 - - TRBV27 CASSLSPGVAVTYNEQFF TGTGCCAGCAGTTTATCCCCCGGGGTAGCGGTCACCTACAATGAGCAGTTCTTC
TRBJ2-7 - TRBD2 TRBV7-2 CASSPQTSGGFNEQYF TGTGCCAGCAGCCCCCAGACTAGCGGGGGTTTCAACGAGCAGTACTTC
TRBJ2-5 - TRBD2 TRBV27 CASSLTGVGTRLETQYF TGTGCCAGCAGTTTAACTGGTGTGGGGACTAGATTGGAGACCCAGTACTTC
TRBJ1-2 - TRBD1 TRBV27 CASSRGTGNSYGYTF TGTGCCAGCAGCCGAGGGACAGGGAACAGTTATGGCTACACCTTC
TRBJ2-1 - - TRBV15 CATSRGLRGTGVPSGRVHNEQFF TGTGCCACCAGCAGAGGCCTGAGGGGGACAGGGGTCCCTAGCGGGAGAGTCCACAATGAGCAGTTCTTC